The T cell receptor (beta chain) described here comes from a study of metastatic and nonmetastatic thyroid tumors. Background on the study: It was across blood and tumor or nodule tissue from malignant and benign thyroid patients that repertoires were compared. Study observations and caveats: Across blood and tumor, TCR beta diversity in malignant thyroid tumors was reportedly significantly higher than in benign nodules.

By proportion, this clone is medium-sized. The antigen remains unidentified. In the original analysis: The study took CDR3 differences across clinicopathological groups and made a distant-metastasis classifier for papillary thyroid cancer from them. Through MiXCR, TCRdb re-clonotyped the PCR reads. These V and J calls are TCRdb output, not the study's own analysis. The data contain 15,000 or so clones, 20% to 30% of them singletons. Trimming cost V 6 bases and J 4 bases; bases outside gene matches: 8. The CDR3 sequence is 14 residues long. All patients were untreated before thyroid surgery. The origin of this receptor is a female donor with papillary thyroid cancer or a benign thyroid nodule (not recorded which). Some clones in this sample may be carry-over from other donors' samples. The V and J genes are TRBV12-3 or TRBV12-4 and TRBJ1-1; 7 nucleotides match TRBD1. The sequenced material came from tumor tissue. The CDR3 sequence is CASRFAGGGTEAFF. The DNA for the CDR3 is TGTGCCAGCAGGTTTGCAGGGGGAGGCACTGAAGCTTTCTTT.